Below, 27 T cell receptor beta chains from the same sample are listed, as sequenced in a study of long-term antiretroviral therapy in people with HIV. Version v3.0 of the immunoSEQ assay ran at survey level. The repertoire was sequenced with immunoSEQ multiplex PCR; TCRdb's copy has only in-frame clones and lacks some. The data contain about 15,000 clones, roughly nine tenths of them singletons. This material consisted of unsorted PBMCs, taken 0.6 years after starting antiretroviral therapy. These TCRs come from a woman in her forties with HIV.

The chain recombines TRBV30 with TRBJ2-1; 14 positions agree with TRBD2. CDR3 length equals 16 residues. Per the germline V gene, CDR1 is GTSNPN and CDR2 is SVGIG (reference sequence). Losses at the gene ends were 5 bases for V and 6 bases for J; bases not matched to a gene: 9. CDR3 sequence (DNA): TGTGCCTGGGAGGAAGGGACTAGCGGGGGAATCAATGAGCAGTTCTTC. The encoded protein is CAWEEGTSGGINEQFF.

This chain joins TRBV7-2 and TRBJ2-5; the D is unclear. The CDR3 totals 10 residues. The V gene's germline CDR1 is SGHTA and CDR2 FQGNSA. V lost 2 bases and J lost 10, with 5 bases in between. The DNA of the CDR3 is TGTGCCAGCAGCTTAAATGTCCAGTACTTC. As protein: CASSLNVQYF.

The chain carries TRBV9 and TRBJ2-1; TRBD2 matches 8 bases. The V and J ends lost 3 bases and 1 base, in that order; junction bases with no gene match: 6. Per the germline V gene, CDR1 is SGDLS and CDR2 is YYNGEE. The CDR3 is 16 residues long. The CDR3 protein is CASSAGAGGSYNEQFF. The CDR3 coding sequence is TGTGCCAGCAGCGCCGGGGCGGGGGGTTCCTACAATGAGCAGTTCTTC.

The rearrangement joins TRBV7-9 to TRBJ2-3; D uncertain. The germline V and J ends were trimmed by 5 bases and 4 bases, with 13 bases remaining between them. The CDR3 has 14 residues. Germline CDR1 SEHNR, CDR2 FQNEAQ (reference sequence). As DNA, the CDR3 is TGTGCCAGCAGCCCCTTTTCAAGCGCAGATACGCAGTATTTT. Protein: CASSPFSSADTQYF.

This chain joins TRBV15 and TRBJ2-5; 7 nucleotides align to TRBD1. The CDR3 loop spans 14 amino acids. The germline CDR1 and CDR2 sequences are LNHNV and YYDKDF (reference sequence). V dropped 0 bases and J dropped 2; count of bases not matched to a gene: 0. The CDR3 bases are TGTGCCACCAGCAGAGACAGGGGGCAAGAGACCCAGTACTTC. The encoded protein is CATSRDRGQETQYF. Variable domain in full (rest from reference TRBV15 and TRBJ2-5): DAMVIQNPRYQVTQFGKPVTLSCSQTLNHNVMYWYQQKSSQAPKLLFHYYDKDFNNEADTPDNFQSRRPNTSFCFLDIRSPGLGDTAMYLCATSRDRGQETQYFGPGTRLLVL.

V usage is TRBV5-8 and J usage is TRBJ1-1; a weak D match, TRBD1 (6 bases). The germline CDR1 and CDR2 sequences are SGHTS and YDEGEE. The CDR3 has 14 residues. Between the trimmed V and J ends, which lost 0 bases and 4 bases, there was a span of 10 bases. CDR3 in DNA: TGTGCCAGCAGCTTGGATACAGGGAGCACTGAAGCTTTCTTT. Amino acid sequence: CASSLDTGSTEAFF.

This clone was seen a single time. DNA of the CDR3: TGTGCCAGCAGCTTAGCGGCTTTGGCAGGGGTGCAAGAGACCCAGTACTTC. Its protein product is CASSLAALAGVQETQYF. The J gene is TRBJ2-5, the V gene TRBV7-8; D might be TRBD1 (6 bases). Deletions cut 0 bases from V and 2 bases from J, with 16 bases between. The CDR3 is 17 amino acids. From germline, CDR1 is SGHVS and CDR2 FQNEAQ. The whole variable domain, filled in from reference TRBV7-8 and TRBJ2-5, reads GAGVSQSPRYKVAKRGQDVALRCDPISGHVSLFWYQQALGQGPEFLTYFQNEAQLDKSGLPSDRFFAERPEGSVSTLKIQRTQQEDSAVYLCASSLAALAGVQETQYFGPGTRLLVL.

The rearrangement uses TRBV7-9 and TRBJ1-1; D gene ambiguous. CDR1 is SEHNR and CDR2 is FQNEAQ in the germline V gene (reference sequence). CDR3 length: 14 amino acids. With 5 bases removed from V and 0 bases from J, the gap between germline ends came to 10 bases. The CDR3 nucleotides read TGTGCCAGCAGCCTCAAGCAGATGAACACTGAAGCTTTCTTT. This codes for CASSLKQMNTEAFF. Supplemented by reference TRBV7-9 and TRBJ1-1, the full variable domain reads DTGVSQNPRHKITKRGQNVTFRCDPISEHNRLYWYRQTLGQGPEFLTYFQNEAQLEKSRLLSDRFSAERPKGSFSTLEIQRTEQGDSAMYLCASSLKQMNTEAFFGQGTRLTVV.

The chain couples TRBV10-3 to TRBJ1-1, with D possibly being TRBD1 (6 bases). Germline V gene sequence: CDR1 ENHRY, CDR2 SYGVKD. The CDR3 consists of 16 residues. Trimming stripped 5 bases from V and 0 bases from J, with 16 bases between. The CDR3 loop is CAISSLPTGMNTEAFF. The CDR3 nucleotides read TGTGCCATCAGTTCCCTCCCGACAGGTATGAACACTGAAGCTTTCTTT.

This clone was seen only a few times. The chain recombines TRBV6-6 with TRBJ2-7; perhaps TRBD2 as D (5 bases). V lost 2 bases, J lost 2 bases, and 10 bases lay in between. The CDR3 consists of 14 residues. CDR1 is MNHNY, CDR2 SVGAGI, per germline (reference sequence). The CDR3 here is CASSYLLGTYEQYF. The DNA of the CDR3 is TGTGCCAGCAGTTACCTCCTCGGGACCTACGAGCAGTACTTC.

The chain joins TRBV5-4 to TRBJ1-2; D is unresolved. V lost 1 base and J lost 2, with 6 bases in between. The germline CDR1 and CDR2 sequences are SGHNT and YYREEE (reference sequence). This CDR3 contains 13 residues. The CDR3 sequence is CASSLRQNYGYTF. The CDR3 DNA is TGTGCCAGCAGCTTGCGGCAGAACTATGGCTACACCTTC.

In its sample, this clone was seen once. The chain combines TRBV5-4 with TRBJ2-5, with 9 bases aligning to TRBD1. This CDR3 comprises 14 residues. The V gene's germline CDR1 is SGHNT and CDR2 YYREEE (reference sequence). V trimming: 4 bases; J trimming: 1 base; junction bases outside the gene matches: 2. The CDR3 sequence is CASSPGQGQETQYF. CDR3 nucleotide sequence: TGTGCCAGCAGCCCGGGACAGGGCCAAGAGACCCAGTACTTC.

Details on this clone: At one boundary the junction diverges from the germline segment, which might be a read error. The CDR3 nucleotides are TGTGCCAGCTCACCGTCAATCAGGGGGCCCTCCGACGAGCAGTACTTC. It yields the protein CASSPSIRGPSDEQYF. The chain employs TRBV18 and TRBJ2-7, with 8 bases lining up with TRBD1. This CDR3 spans 16 amino acids. CDR1 and CDR2 from the germline V gene are KGHSH and LQKENI. Using reference TRBV18 and TRBJ2-7 for the parts outside the CDR3, the full variable domain is NAGVMQNPRHLVRRRGQEARLRCSPMKGHSHVYWYRQLPEEGLKFMVYLQKENIIDESGMPKERFSAEFPKEGPSILRIQQVVRGDSAAYFCASSPSIRGPSDEQYFGPGTRLTVT.

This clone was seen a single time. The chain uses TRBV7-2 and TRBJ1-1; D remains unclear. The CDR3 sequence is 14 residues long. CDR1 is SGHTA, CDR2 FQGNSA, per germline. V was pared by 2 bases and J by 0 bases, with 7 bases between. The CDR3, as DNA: TGTGCCAGCAGCTTACCACAGTTGAACACTGAAGCTTTCTTT. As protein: CASSLPQLNTEAFF.

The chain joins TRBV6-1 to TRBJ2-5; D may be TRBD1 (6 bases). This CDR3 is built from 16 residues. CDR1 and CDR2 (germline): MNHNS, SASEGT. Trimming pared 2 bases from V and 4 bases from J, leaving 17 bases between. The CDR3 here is CASSELTLIGGETQYF. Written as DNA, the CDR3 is TGTGCCAGCAGTGAACTGACCCTGATAGGGGGAGAGACCCAGTACTTC.

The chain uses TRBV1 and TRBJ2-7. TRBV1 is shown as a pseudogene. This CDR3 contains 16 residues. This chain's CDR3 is CTSSQDPRRDIYEQYF. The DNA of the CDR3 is TGCACCAGCAGCCAAGATCCCCGGAGGGACATCTACGAGCAGTACTTC.

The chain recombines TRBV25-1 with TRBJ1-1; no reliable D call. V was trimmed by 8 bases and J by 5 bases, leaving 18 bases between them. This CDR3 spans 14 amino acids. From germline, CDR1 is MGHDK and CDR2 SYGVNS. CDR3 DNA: TGTGCCAGCCAAGACTGGACGAAGTCGACTGAAGCTTTCTTT. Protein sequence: CASQDWTKSTEAFF.

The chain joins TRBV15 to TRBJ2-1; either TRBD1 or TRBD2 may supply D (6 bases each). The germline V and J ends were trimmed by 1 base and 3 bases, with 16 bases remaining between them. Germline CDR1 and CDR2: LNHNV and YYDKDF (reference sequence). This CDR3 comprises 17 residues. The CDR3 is CATSRGASGALYNEQFF. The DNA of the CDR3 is TGTGCCACCAGCAGAGGTGCATCGGGGGCCCTCTACAATGAGCAGTTCTTC.

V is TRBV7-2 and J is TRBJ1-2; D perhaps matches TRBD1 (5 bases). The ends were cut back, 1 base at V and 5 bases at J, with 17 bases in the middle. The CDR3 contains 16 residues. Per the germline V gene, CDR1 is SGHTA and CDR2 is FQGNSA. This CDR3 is CASSLDSLRDDYGYTF. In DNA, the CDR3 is TGTGCCAGCAGCTTAGATAGCCTCCGGGACGATTATGGCTACACCTTC.

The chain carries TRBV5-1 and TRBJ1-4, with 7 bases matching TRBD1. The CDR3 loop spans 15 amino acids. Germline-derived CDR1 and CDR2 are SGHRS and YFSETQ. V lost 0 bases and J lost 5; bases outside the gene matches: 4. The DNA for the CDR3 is TGCGCCAGCAGCTTGGTGAGGGGGCCCAATGAAAAACTGTTTTTT. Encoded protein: CASSLVRGPNEKLFF.

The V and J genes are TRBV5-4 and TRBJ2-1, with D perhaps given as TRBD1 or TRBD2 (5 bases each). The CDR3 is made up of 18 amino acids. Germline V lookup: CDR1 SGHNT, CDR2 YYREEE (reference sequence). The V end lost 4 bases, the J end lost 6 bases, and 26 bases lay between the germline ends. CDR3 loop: CASSPWGGSAPSRNEQFF. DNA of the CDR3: TGTGCCAGCAGCCCTTGGGGCGGTAGCGCCCCAAGCCGCAATGAGCAGTTCTTC.

The CDR3 spells CASSLMQGNTYEQYF. The CDR3 DNA reads TGTGCCAGCAGCTTAATGCAGGGTAACACCTACGAGCAGTACTTC. The J gene is TRBJ2-7, the V gene TRBV7-2, with a possible D match to TRBD1 (5 bases). The V end lost 2 bases, the J end lost 2 bases, and 13 bases lay between the germline ends. The CDR3 has 15 residues. The germline V gene encodes CDR1 SGHTA and CDR2 FQGNSA. Filled out from reference TRBV7-2 and TRBJ2-7, the complete variable domain reads GAGVSQSPSNKVTEKGKDVELRCDPISGHTALYWYRQSLGQGLEFLIYFQGNSAPDKSGLPSDRFSAERTGGSVSTLTIQRTQQEDSAVYLCASSLMQGNTYEQYFGPGTRLTVT.

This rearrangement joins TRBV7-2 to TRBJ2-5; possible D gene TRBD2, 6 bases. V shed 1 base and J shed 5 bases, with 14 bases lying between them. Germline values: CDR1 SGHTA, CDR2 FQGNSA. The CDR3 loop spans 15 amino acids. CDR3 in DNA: TGTGCCAGCAGCTTAGGTGGGGGGACCTCTGAGACCCAGTACTTC. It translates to CASSLGGGTSETQYF.

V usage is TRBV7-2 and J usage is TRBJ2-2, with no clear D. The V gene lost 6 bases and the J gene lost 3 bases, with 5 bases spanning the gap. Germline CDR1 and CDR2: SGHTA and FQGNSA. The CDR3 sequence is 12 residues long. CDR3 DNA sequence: TGTGCCAGCAGAGGCTACACCGGGGAGCTGTTTTTT. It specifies CASRGYTGELFF. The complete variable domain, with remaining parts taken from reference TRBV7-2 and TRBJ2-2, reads GAGVSQSPSNKVTEKGKDVELRCDPISGHTALYWYRQSLGQGLEFLIYFQGNSAPDKSGLPSDRFSAERTGGSVSTLTIQRTQQEDSAVYLCASRGYTGELFFGEGSRLTVL.

The CDR3 DNA is TGTGCCAGCAGCCGCCCCGGGGGGCTGGAAAAACTGTTTTTT. Its translation: CASSRPGGLEKLFF. This sequence joins TRBV7-8 and TRBJ1-4; D is perhaps TRBD1 (6 bases). The V gene lost 5 bases and the J gene lost 8 bases, with 15 bases spanning the gap. The CDR3 has 14 residues. Per the germline V gene, CDR1 is SGHVS and CDR2 is FQNEAQ.

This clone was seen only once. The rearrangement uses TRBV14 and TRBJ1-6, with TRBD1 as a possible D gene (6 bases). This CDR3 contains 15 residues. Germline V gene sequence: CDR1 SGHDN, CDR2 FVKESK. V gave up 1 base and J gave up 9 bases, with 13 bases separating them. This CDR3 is CASSQVRGALSPLHF. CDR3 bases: TGTGCCAGCAGCCAAGTTCGGGGGGCCCTTTCACCCCTCCACTTT. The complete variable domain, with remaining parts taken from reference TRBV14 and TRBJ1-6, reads EAGVTQFPSHSVIEKGQTVTLRCDPISGHDNLYWYRRVMGKEIKFLLHFVKESKQDESGMPNNRFLAERTGGTYSTLKVQPAELEDSGVYFCASSQVRGALSPLHFGNGTRLTVT.

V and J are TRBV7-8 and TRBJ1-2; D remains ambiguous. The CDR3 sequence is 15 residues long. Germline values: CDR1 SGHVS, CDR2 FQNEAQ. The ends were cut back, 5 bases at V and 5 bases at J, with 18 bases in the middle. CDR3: CASSARTAGWYGYTF. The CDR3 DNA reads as TGTGCCAGCAGCGCTCGGACCGCTGGGTGGTATGGCTACACCTTC.